This T cell receptor beta chain stems from a study of response to subunit inactivated influenza vaccine. This clonotype was detected only a few times. TCRdb processed the RT-PCR reads anew with MiXCR; each CDR3 protein has one entry. The profile shows around 500,000 distinct CDR3 sequences, 11% of them singletons. V trimming: 0 bases; J trimming: 3 bases; junction bases outside the gene matches: 6. Germline V lookup: CDR1 MNHEY, CDR2 SVGAGI. CDR3 length: 16 residues. The chain uses TRBV6-5 and TRBJ2-5; 8 bases align to TRBD2. This sequence was found in a middle-aged man who received an inactivated influenza vaccine. The sample consisted of PBMCs from blood, taken 35 to 45 days after vaccination. CDR3 amino acids: CASSYSSAGGKETQYF. The CDR3, as DNA: TGTGCCAGCAGTTACTCGAGTGCGGGGGGTAAAGAGACCCAGTACTTC.